This T cell receptor (beta chain) was captured in a study of blood T cell repertoires in COVID-19. As for the study in general: Specimens from acute and convalescent COVID-19 originated in the United States, Italy and Spain. T cells, B-cell-depleted T cells, or PBMCs provided the cDNA or gDNA that served as material.

Original data processing: Nucleated cell counts were estimated from reference gene primer amplification. Sequenced by immunoSEQ multiplex PCR; TCRdb stores in-frame clones only, minus some. D and trimming were read from the DNA, whereas the V and J calls and clone size are those reported in that table. The table lists about 160,000 clones, 70% to 80% of them singletons. J was trimmed by 10 bases and V by 8 bases; bases with no gene match: 7. CDR1 is SGHTA and CDR2 is FQGTGA in the germline V gene. The CDR3 spans 13 residues. This TCR came from a man between 60 and 75 years old with acute or convalescent COVID-19. The sample was peripheral blood. This sequence joins TRBV7-3 and TRBJ1-6; 8 bases map to TRBD1. This CDR3 is CASGQGNGSPLHF. In DNA, the CDR3 is TGTGCCAGCGGACAGGGTAATGGGTCACCCCTCCACTTT.